This T cell receptor beta chain is from a study of blood T cell repertoires in COVID-19. Study information: Acute and convalescent COVID-19 samples came from the United States, Italy and Spain. T cells, B-cell-depleted T cells, or PBMCs provided the cDNA or gDNA that served as material.

V dropped 5 bases and J dropped 7 bases, with 18 bases sitting between them. The CDR3 runs 14 residues. Looked up from germline, CDR1 is SEHNR and CDR2 is FQNEAQ (reference sequence). Original processing notes: Estimation of nucleated cell counts relied on the amplification of reference gene primers. Assay: immunoSEQ multiplex PCR; the TCRdb copy retains only in-frame clones and omits some. D and trimming were read from the DNA, whereas the V and J calls and clone size are those reported in that table. The data show around 150,000 clones, roughly four fifths seen once. The source of this sequence is an elderly woman with acute or convalescent COVID-19. The V and J genes are TRBV7-9 and TRBJ2-7; tentatively, D is TRBD2 (6 bases). The specimen was peripheral blood. CDR3 coding DNA: TGTGCCAGCAGCCTACGGGACTCCCCCGGGGAGCAGTACTTC. It codes for CASSLRDSPGEQYF.